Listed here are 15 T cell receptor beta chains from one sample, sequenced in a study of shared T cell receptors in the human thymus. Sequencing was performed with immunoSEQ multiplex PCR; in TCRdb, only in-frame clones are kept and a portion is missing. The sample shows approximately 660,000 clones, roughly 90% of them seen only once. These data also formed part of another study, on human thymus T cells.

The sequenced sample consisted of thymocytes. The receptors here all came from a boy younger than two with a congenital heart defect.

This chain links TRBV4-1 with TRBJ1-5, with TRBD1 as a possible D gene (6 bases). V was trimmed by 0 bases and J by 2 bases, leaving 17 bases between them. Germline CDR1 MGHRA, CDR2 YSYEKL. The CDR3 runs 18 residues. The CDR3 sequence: CASSQDRSDSTRNQPQHF. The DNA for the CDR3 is TGCGCCAGCAGCCAAGATCGTTCGGACAGCACCCGCAATCAGCCCCAGCATTTT.

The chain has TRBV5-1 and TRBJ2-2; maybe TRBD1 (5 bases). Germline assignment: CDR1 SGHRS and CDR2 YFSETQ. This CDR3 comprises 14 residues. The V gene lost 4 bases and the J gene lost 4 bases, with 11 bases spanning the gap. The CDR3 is CASSEIGATGELFF. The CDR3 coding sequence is TGCGCCAGCAGCGAAATAGGGGCCACCGGGGAGCTGTTTTTT.

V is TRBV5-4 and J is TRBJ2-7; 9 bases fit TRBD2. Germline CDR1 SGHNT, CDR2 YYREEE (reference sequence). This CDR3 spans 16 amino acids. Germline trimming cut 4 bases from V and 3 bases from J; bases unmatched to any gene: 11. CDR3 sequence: CASSIDSGREGYEQYF. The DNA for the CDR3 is TGTGCCAGCAGCATAGACTCGGGGCGGGAGGGCTACGAGCAGTACTTC. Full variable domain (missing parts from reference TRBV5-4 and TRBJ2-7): ETGVTQSPTHLIKTRGQQVTLRCSSQSGHNTVSWYQQALGQGPQFIFQYYREEENGRGNFPPRFSGLQFPNYSSELNVNALELDDSALYLCASSIDSGREGYEQYFGPGTRLTVT.

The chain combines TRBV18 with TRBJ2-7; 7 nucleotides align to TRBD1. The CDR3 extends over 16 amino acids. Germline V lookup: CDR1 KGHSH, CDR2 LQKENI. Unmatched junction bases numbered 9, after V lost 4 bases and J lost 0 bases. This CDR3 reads CASSHNSGTDSYEQYF. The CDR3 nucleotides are TGTGCCAGCTCACACAATTCCGGGACAGACTCCTACGAGCAGTACTTC.

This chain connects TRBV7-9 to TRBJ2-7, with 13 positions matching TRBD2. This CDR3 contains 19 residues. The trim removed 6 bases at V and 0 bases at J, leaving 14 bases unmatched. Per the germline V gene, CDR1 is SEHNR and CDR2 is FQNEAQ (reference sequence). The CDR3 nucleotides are TGTGCCAGCAGTCAGACTAGCGGGAGGCTACAAACAAGCTCCTACGAGCAGTACTTC. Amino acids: CASSQTSGRLQTSSYEQYF.

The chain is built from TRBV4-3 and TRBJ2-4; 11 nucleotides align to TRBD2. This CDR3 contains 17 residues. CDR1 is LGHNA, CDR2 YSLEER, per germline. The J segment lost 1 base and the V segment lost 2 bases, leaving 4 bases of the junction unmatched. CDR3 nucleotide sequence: TGCGCCAGCAGCCAAATAATAGCGGGAGGGGCCAAAAACATTCAGTACTTC. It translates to CASSQIIAGGAKNIQYF.

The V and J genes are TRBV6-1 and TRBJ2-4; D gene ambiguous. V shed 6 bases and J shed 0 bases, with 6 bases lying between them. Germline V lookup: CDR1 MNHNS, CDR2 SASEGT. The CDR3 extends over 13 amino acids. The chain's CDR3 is CASRERAKNIQYF. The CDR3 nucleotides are TGTGCCAGCAGGGAGAGAGCCAAAAACATTCAGTACTTC.

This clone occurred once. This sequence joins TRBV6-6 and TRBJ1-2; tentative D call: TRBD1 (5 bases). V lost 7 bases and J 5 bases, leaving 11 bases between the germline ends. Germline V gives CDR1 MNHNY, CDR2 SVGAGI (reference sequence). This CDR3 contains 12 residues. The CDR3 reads CASNTGLYGYTF. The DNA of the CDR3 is TGTGCCAGCAACACAGGCCTATATGGCTACACCTTC.

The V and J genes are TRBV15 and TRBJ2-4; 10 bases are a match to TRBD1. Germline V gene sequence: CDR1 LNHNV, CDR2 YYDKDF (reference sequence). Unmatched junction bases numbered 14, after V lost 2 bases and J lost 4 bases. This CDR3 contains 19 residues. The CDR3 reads CATSRRRLDRGLMKNIQYF. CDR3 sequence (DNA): TGTGCCACCAGCAGACGTAGGCTGGACAGGGGGTTAATGAAAAACATTCAGTACTTC.

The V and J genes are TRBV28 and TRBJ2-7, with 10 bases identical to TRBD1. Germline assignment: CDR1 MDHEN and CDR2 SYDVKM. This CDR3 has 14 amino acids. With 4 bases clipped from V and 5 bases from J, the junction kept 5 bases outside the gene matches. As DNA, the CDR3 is TGTGCCAGCAGTTATGACAGGGGGCGGGACGAGCAGTACTTC. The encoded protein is CASSYDRGRDEQYF.

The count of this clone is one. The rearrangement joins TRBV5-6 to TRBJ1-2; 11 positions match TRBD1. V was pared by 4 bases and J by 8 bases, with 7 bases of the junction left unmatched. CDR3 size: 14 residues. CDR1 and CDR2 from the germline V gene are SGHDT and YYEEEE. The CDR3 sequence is CASSLGQGARGYTF. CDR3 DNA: TGTGCCAGCAGCCTCGGACAGGGGGCTAGAGGCTACACCTTC.

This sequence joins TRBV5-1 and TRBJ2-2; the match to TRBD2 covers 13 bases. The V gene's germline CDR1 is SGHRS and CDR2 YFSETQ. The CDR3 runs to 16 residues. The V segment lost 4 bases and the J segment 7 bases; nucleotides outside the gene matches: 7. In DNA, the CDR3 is TGCGCCAGCAGCCGGACTAGCGGGAGAGCGATCGGGGAGCTGTTTTTT. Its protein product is CASSRTSGRAIGELFF.

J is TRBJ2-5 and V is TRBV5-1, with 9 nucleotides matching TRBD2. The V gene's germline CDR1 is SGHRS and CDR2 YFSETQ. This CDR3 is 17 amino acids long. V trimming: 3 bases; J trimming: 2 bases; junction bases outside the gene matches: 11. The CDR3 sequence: CASSYRGSGSRQETQYF. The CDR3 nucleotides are TGCGCCAGCAGCTATAGGGGTAGCGGGAGTCGGCAAGAGACCCAGTACTTC.

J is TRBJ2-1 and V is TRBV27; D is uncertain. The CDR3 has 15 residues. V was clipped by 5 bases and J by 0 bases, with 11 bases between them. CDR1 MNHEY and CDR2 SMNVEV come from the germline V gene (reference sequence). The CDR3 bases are TGTGCCAGCAGTCTGGGCGCCAGCTCCTACAATGAGCAGTTCTTC. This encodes CASSLGASSYNEQFF.

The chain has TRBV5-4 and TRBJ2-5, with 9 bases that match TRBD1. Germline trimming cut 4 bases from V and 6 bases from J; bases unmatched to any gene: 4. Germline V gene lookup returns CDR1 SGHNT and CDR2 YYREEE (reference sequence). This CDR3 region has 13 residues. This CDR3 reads CASSPDRGQTQYF. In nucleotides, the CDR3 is TGTGCCAGCAGCCCGGACAGGGGTCAGACCCAGTACTTC.